These 23 T cell receptor beta chains share one sample of origin, sequenced in a study of vaccination and CD4 T cells after COVID-19. Sequence data for DNA of cultured CD4+ T cells were generated by the Oncomine TCR Beta short-read assay. MiXCR, run by TCRdb on the PCR reads, gives a single entry per CDR3 protein. There are about 25,000 distinct CDR3 sequences in the sample; roughly 27% occur only once, and just over 7% lies in the top ten. The time point here: late sampling 161 to 241 days after vaccination in a few convalescent patients. The treatment is: roughly 11-day PBMC culture with coronavirus spike peptide pools or control peptides (ViraFEST assay). These receptors have no identified antigens. The specimen comprised CD4+ T cells from blood, cultured in vitro, sampled about 7 months after SARS-CoV-2 vaccination. Receptors originate from a human donor who had recovered from COVID-19.

The V and J genes are TRBV27 and TRBJ2-3; TRBD2 matches at 11 bases. Trimming cost V 4 bases and J 12 bases; bases outside gene matches: 12. Germline V gives CDR1 MNHEY, CDR2 SMNVEV (reference sequence). The CDR3 length is 15 residues. CDR3 bases: TGTGCCAGCAGTTATAGCGGGAGGGCCCCCTCCCCCCAGTATTTT. This codes for CASSYSGRAPSPQYF.

The chain is built from TRBV10-2 and TRBJ1-5; 8 positions match TRBD1. This CDR3 contains 15 residues. Germline CDR1 reads WSHSY; CDR2 reads SAAADI. Germline trimming cut 6 bases from V and 2 bases from J; bases unmatched to any gene: 6. The CDR3 DNA reads as TGCGCCAGCAGAGAACAGGGGGGCGGCAATCAGCCCCAGCATTTT. Its protein product is CASREQGGGNQPQHF.

The CDR3 nucleotides are TGTGCCGCGGGGGGAGAGAATCAGCCCCAGCATTTT. As protein: CAAGGENQPQHF. This rearrangement joins TRBV10-3 to TRBJ1-5; TRBD1 is a possible D gene (5 bases). Germline assignment: CDR1 ENHRY and CDR2 SYGVKD. CDR3 length equals 12 residues. Trimming removed 11 bases at V and 4 bases at J, with 12 bases between.

The chain links TRBV19 to TRBJ2-7; 8 bases are a match to TRBD2. With 6 bases clipped from V and 7 bases from J, the junction kept 8 bases outside the gene matches. Germline CDR1 is LNHDA and CDR2 is SQIVND (reference sequence). This CDR3 spans 13 amino acids. The DNA of the CDR3 is TGTGCCAGTAGAGAGCTAGCGGGTGGGGAGCAGTACTTC. Residues: CASRELAGGEQYF.

The chain has TRBV20-1 and TRBJ2-3, with 9 positions matching TRBD2. The length of the CDR3 is 16 residues. Germline V gene data show CDR1 as DFQATT and CDR2 as SNEGSKA (reference sequence). V shed 4 bases, J shed 1 base, and the junction held 9 bases outside the gene matches. As DNA, the CDR3 is TGCAGTGCTACGGGCATAGCGGGAGCGCGCACAGATACGCAGTATTTT. This sequence encodes CSATGIAGARTDTQYF.

The genes are TRBV11-2 and TRBJ2-5; D gene uncertain. Trimming removed 1 base at V and 4 bases at J, with 7 bases between. In germline, CDR1 is SGHAT, CDR2 FQNNGV. The CDR3 is made up of 13 amino acids. CDR3 sequence: CASSLVLGETQYF. The CDR3 nucleotides are TGTGCCAGCAGCTTAGTCTTAGGAGAGACCCAGTACTTC.

There are a few counts of this clonotype. The rearrangement links TRBV19 to TRBJ2-7, with a weak D call TRBD2 (5 bases). Germline V CDR1 and CDR2: LNHDA, SQIVND (reference sequence). This CDR3 spans 16 amino acids. V lost 5 bases and J 0 bases, leaving 17 bases between the germline ends. This CDR3 reads CASSLTNSVSSYEQYF. The DNA for the CDR3 is TGTGCCAGTAGTCTAACCAATAGCGTGAGCTCCTACGAGCAGTACTTC. The variable domain in full, with the rest retrieved from reference TRBV19 and TRBJ2-7, is DGGITQSPKYLFRKEGQNVTLSCEQNLNHDAMYWYRQDPGQGLRLIYYSQIVNDFQKGDIAEGYSVSREKKESFPLTVTSAQKNPTAFYLCASSLTNSVSSYEQYFGPGTRLTVT.

The chain recombines TRBV6-1 with TRBJ2-3; 10 nucleotides match TRBD1. Trimming at V came to 6 bases and at J to 1 base, leaving 4 bases not matched to a gene. The CDR3 is 15 amino acids. CDR1 is MNHNS, CDR2 SASEGT, per germline. This CDR3 reads CASSTGTGGTDTQYF. CDR3 bases: TGTGCCAGCAGCACCGGGACAGGGGGCACAGATACGCAGTATTTT.

Only a few counts were recorded for this clonotype. CDR3 in amino acids: CSARQGDEQFF. CDR3 nucleotide sequence: TGCAGTGCGCGGCAAGGGGATGAGCAGTTCTTC. The V gene is TRBV20-1, the J gene TRBJ2-1, with D maybe TRBD1 (5 bases). This CDR3 is 11 amino acids long. Trimming cost V 6 bases and J 8 bases, with 11 bases left between them. Germline V gives CDR1 DFQATT, CDR2 SNEGSKA (reference sequence).

This clonotype has more than one count but fewer than ten. The rearrangement joins TRBV24-1 to TRBJ1-5, with unresolved D. Trimming stripped 5 bases from V and 2 bases from J, with 9 bases between. Germline V gives CDR1 KGHDR, CDR2 SFDVKD. The CDR3 spans 14 residues. CDR3 DNA sequence: TGTGCCACCAGTGGGGCCATTCGCAATCAGCCCCAGCATTTT. Protein product: CATSGAIRNQPQHF.

The rearrangement joins TRBV19 to TRBJ2-1; 14 bases are a match to TRBD2. Germline-derived CDR1 and CDR2 are LNHDA and SQIVND (reference sequence). The CDR3 extends over 20 amino acids. The trim removed 3 bases at V and 4 bases at J, leaving 14 bases unmatched. CDR3 protein: CASSIPGPGTSGRAYNEQFF. The CDR3 DNA reads as TGTGCCAGTAGTATTCCGGGCCCAGGGACTAGCGGGAGAGCATACAATGAGCAGTTCTTC. Full variable domain (outside the CDR3, taken from reference TRBV19 and TRBJ2-1): DGGITQSPKYLFRKEGQNVTLSCEQNLNHDAMYWYRQDPGQGLRLIYYSQIVNDFQKGDIAEGYSVSREKKESFPLTVTSAQKNPTAFYLCASSIPGPGTSGRAYNEQFFGPGTRLTVL.

The rearrangement links TRBV7-2 to TRBJ2-3, with D possibly being TRBD2 (5 bases). This CDR3 has 14 amino acids. Germline CDR1 reads SGHTA; CDR2 reads FQGNSA. V was shortened by 5 bases and J by 3 bases, with 12 bases between the two germline ends. The CDR3 is CASSPQRLTDTQYF. CDR3 coding DNA: TGTGCCAGCAGCCCCCAGCGACTAACAGATACGCAGTATTTT.

This clonotype was seen many times. V gene TRBV7-8 combines with J gene TRBJ1-6, with a possible D match to TRBD1 (6 bases). CDR1 and CDR2 (germline): SGHVS, FQNEAQ. V was shortened by 5 bases and J by 7 bases, with 15 bases between the two germline ends. This CDR3 region has 15 residues. The CDR3: CASSPVDRRNSPLHF. The CDR3 DNA sequence: TGTGCCAGCAGCCCCGTCGACAGGAGAAATTCACCCCTCCACTTT.

This clonotype appeared a single time. A junction end diverges from the germline sequence, so it may reflect a read error. The chain joins TRBV6-1 to TRBJ1-3, with TRBD1 as a possible D gene (5 bases). Germline CDR1 and CDR2: MNHNS and SASEGT. CDR3 length equals 15 residues. The CDR3 coding sequence is TGTGCCATCAGTGATGGCAGGGAAAGGAGAAACACCATATATTTT. It codes for CAISDGRERRNTIYF.

This clonotype was counted between two and nine times. This chain links TRBV6-1 with TRBJ1-5, with unresolved D. Trimming took 6 bases from V and 6 from J, leaving 15 bases between them. This CDR3 is built from 14 residues. The germline V gene encodes CDR1 MNHNS and CDR2 SASEGT. CDR3 coding DNA: TGTGCCAGCAGCAACAGCTGGGAGGGTCAGCCCCAGCATTTT. This encodes CASSNSWEGQPQHF.

This clonotype was detected a few times. The gene calls are TRBV20-1 and TRBJ2-1; no clear D gene. The CDR3 has 12 residues. Germline CDR1 reads DFQATT; CDR2 reads SNEGSKA (reference sequence). Deletions cut 6 bases from V and 7 bases from J, with 13 bases between. CDR3 loop: CSARDLGNEQFF. The CDR3 nucleotides are TGCAGTGCGCGAGACCTTGGTAATGAGCAGTTCTTC.

The J gene is TRBJ1-5, the V gene TRBV28; 7 nucleotides align to TRBD1. Germline lookup yields CDR1 MDHEN and CDR2 SYDVKM. The CDR3 consists of 13 residues. J gave up 3 bases and V 7 bases, and 3 bases lay outside the gene matches. CDR3 residues: CASMDRINQPQHF. CDR3 sequence (DNA): TGTGCCAGCATGGACAGGATCAATCAGCCCCAGCATTTT.

The J gene is TRBJ2-1, the V gene TRBV7-9; no definite D call. There are 15 residues in the CDR3. The germline V gene encodes CDR1 SEHNR and CDR2 FQNEAQ (reference sequence). Trimming pared 5 bases from V and 1 base from J, leaving 12 bases between. CDR3 protein: CASSPPTPSYNEQFF. CDR3 nucleotide sequence: TGTGCCAGCAGCCCCCCTACACCTTCCTACAATGAGCAGTTCTTC.

DNA for the CDR3: TGTGCCAGCAGTTTGATGACTAGTTACAATGAGCAGTTCTTC. Translation gives CASSLMTSYNEQFF. V and J are TRBV7-8 and TRBJ2-1, with D maybe TRBD2 (6 bases). The germline CDR1 and CDR2 sequences are SGHVS and FQNEAQ. The CDR3 length is 14 residues. V was shortened by 6 bases and J by 4 bases, with 13 bases between the two germline ends.

This clonotype was found a few times. The gene calls are TRBV6-1 and TRBJ2-6; unclear D gene. Looked up from germline, CDR1 is MNHNS and CDR2 is SASEGT. V lost 6 bases to trimming and J lost 0 bases, with 15 bases between them. This CDR3 contains 17 residues. For the CDR3, the DNA is TGTGCCAGCAGCTCTAAGCCCTACTCCTCTGGGGCCAACGTCCTGACTTTC. It specifies CASSSKPYSSGANVLTF.

The genes are TRBV15 and TRBJ2-3; D gene uncertain. The CDR3 runs 16 residues. The ends were cut back, 6 bases at V and 0 bases at J, with 16 bases in the middle. Germline lookup yields CDR1 LNHNV and CDR2 YYDKDF (reference sequence). Here the CDR3 DNA reads TGTGCCACCAGAGAGAGAGGAGCTTTAAGCACAGATACGCAGTATTTT. It yields the protein CATRERGALSTDTQYF.

The J gene is TRBJ2-1, the V gene TRBV7-2; D gene unclear. Trimming took off 1 base at V and 6 bases at J, with 13 bases between the two ends. Germline V gene sequence: CDR1 SGHTA, CDR2 FQGNSA. The CDR3 is 15 amino acids. The CDR3 region is CASSLEAVWRNEQFF. The DNA of the CDR3 is TGTGCCAGCAGCTTAGAGGCTGTCTGGCGCAATGAGCAGTTCTTC.

This clonotype was recorded a few times. The genes are TRBV19 and TRBJ2-7; TRBD2 matches at 7 bases. With V trimmed by 4 bases and J by 6 bases, 6 bases remained unmatched. Per the germline V gene, CDR1 is LNHDA and CDR2 is SQIVND (reference sequence). CDR3 length: 13 residues. CDR3 sequence reads: CASSTTGGREQYF. CDR3 DNA: TGTGCCAGTAGTACCACGGGGGGTCGCGAGCAGTACTTC. Together with reference TRBV19 and TRBJ2-7, the CDR3 gives the full variable domain: DGGITQSPKYLFRKEGQNVTLSCEQNLNHDAMYWYRQDPGQGLRLIYYSQIVNDFQKGDIAEGYSVSREKKESFPLTVTSAQKNPTAFYLCASSTTGGREQYFGPGTRLTVT.